A single sample gave rise to the 18 T cell receptor beta chains below, sequenced in a study of blood T cell repertoires in COVID-19. Libraries were prepared by immunoSEQ multiplex PCR; TCRdb keeps only in-frame clonotypes and omits some of them. The profile shows 250,000 to 300,000 clones, around 90% of them singletons. Sequencing was performed on peripheral blood. These receptors were taken from a woman in her forties with acute or convalescent COVID-19.

The V call is TRBV3-1 (or the pseudogene TRBV3-2), the J call TRBJ2-6; D remains unclear. The CDR3 is 15 residues long. Germline V gene lookup returns CDR1 LGHDT and CDR2 YNNKEL (reference sequence). Trimming left V 0 bases short and J 2 bases short, with 5 bases between. The CDR3 here is CASSQDPAGANVLTF. The CDR3 DNA reads as TGTGCCAGCAGCCAAGATCCCGCTGGGGCCAACGTCCTGACTTTC.

The CDR3 sequence: CATSDPGGPDTQYF. In DNA form, the CDR3 reads TGTGCCACCAGTGATCCAGGGGGGCCAGATACGCAGTATTTT. The chain recombines TRBV24-1 with TRBJ2-3; tentative D call: TRBD1 (7 bases). The germline V gene has CDR1 KGHDR and CDR2 SFDVKD. This CDR3 is 14 amino acids long. V lost 3 bases and J lost 4, with 10 bases in between.

V and J are TRBV19 and TRBJ2-1, with 12 positions matching TRBD2. The J segment lost 9 bases and the V segment lost 5 bases, leaving 8 bases of the junction unmatched. CDR1 is LNHDA, CDR2 SQIVND, per germline (reference sequence). CDR3 length: 15 amino acids. CDR3 sequence (DNA): TGTGCCAGTAGTCTAACTAGCGGGGGGCCTCGTGAGCAGTTCTTC. As protein: CASSLTSGGPREQFF.

This sequence joins TRBV18 and TRBJ1-1; tentative D call: TRBD1 (6 bases). CDR3 length: 14 residues. Deletions cut 2 bases from V and 0 bases from J, with 7 bases between. CDR1 KGHSH and CDR2 LQKENI come from the germline V gene. This chain's CDR3 is CASSPGGMNTEAFF. Here the CDR3 DNA reads TGTGCCAGCTCACCAGGGGGCATGAACACTGAAGCTTTCTTT. Drawing the rest from reference TRBV18 and TRBJ1-1, the complete variable domain is NAGVMQNPRHLVRRRGQEARLRCSPMKGHSHVYWYRQLPEEGLKFMVYLQKENIIDESGMPKERFSAEFPKEGPSILRIQQVVRGDSAAYFCASSPGGMNTEAFFGQGTRLTVV.

The V gene is TRBV2, the J gene TRBJ1-2; 11 positions match TRBD1. The CDR3 runs to 14 residues. J was trimmed by 4 bases and V by 9 bases; bases with no gene match: 7. Germline lookup yields CDR1 SNHLY and CDR2 FYNNEI. The CDR3 loop is CASTWDRGTYGYTF. CDR3 nucleotides: TGTGCCAGTACCTGGGACAGGGGGACCTATGGCTACACCTTC.

This clone was seen once. The chain joins TRBV4-1 to TRBJ2-1, with D maybe TRBD1 (6 bases). Looked up from germline, CDR1 is MGHRA and CDR2 is YSYEKL. V gave up 2 bases and J gave up 8 bases, with 13 bases separating them. The CDR3 covers 14 residues. The CDR3 loop is CASSQPHRAHEQFF. CDR3 DNA sequence: TGCGCCAGCAGCCAACCCCACAGGGCACATGAGCAGTTCTTC.

The gene calls are TRBV3-1 (or the pseudogene TRBV3-2) and TRBJ1-2; perhaps TRBD1 as D (5 bases). There are 14 residues in the CDR3. Trimming pared 7 bases from V and 6 bases from J, leaving 18 bases between. CDR1 is LGHDT, CDR2 YNNKEL, per germline (reference sequence). CDR3 sequence reads: CASTGGPSTDGYTF. In DNA form, the CDR3 reads TGTGCCAGCACCGGGGGACCCTCAACCGATGGCTACACCTTC.

The chain employs TRBV15 and TRBJ1-5; D not certain. Germline loops: CDR1 LNHNV, CDR2 YYDKDF (reference sequence). Trimming removed 0 bases at V and 3 bases at J, with 12 bases between. The CDR3 consists of 16 residues. In DNA form, the CDR3 reads TGTGCCACCAGCAGAGATCGGTTTGAGGACAATCAGCCCCAGCATTTT. Translation gives CATSRDRFEDNQPQHF.

The chain couples TRBV6-6 to TRBJ2-1, with TRBD2 identical over 7 bases. V shed 0 bases, J shed 8 bases, and the junction held 4 bases outside the gene matches. CDR3 length: 14 amino acids. Germline V gene sequence: CDR1 MNHNY, CDR2 SVGAGI (reference sequence). The CDR3 sequence is CASSYSLGGDEQFF. The CDR3 nucleotides read TGTGCCAGCAGTTACTCACTGGGGGGGGATGAGCAGTTCTTC.

The chain combines TRBV2 with TRBJ1-2; no clear D gene. V lost 3 bases and J 8 bases, leaving 13 bases between the germline ends. CDR3 length equals 13 residues. Germline V lookup: CDR1 SNHLY, CDR2 FYNNEI. This CDR3 is CASSEKPGKGYTF. CDR3 nucleotides: TGTGCCAGCAGTGAGAAACCGGGGAAAGGCTACACCTTC.

This clone is a singleton in its sample. The chain has TRBV6-5 and TRBJ1-5; maybe TRBD1 (5 bases). The length of the CDR3 is 14 residues. Germline values: CDR1 MNHEY, CDR2 SVGAGI. The V and J ends lost 8 bases and 0 bases respectively, with 11 bases between them. The DNA of the CDR3 is TGTGCCAGCCGGGGGGGGTATAGCAATCAGCCCCAGCATTTT. Protein sequence: CASRGGYSNQPQHF.

The rearrangement links TRBV2 to TRBJ1-5; D is perhaps TRBD1 (5 bases). With 4 bases removed from V and 4 bases from J, the gap between germline ends came to 17 bases. CDR1 and CDR2 from the germline V gene are SNHLY and FYNNEI. This CDR3 has 16 residues. CDR3 coding DNA: TGTGCCAGCAGTGGAAGAGGGGCGCGGGGAAATCAGCCCCAGCATTTT. Its translation is CASSGRGARGNQPQHF.

The chain uses TRBV7-9 and TRBJ1-2; 12 bases fit TRBD1. This CDR3 comprises 15 residues. From germline, CDR1 is SEHNR and CDR2 FQNEAQ (reference sequence). J lost 8 bases, V lost 5 bases, and 9 bases had no gene match. The chain's CDR3 is CASSHWDRGLGGYTF. CDR3 nucleotides: TGTGCCAGCAGCCACTGGGACAGGGGGCTAGGGGGCTACACCTTC.

V and J are TRBV5-1 and TRBJ2-5; the match to TRBD1 covers 7 bases. The CDR3 is 14 residues long. Germline V lookup: CDR1 SGHRS, CDR2 YFSETQ. J gave up 1 base and V 4 bases, and 4 bases lay outside the gene matches. CDR3 in amino acids: CASSPGQPQETQYF. CDR3 coding DNA: TGCGCCAGCAGCCCGGGACAGCCCCAAGAGACCCAGTACTTC.

V gene TRBV2 combines with J gene TRBJ1-4, with 8 bases matching TRBD1. V was pared by 7 bases and J by 8 bases, with 9 bases of the junction left unmatched. The CDR3 loop spans 14 amino acids. Germline CDR1 is SNHLY and CDR2 is FYNNEI. In DNA, the CDR3 is TGTGCCAGCAATAAACAGGGGGGAGGCGAAAAACTGTTTTTT. Amino acids: CASNKQGGGEKLFF.

This clone was seen a few times. CDR3 amino acids: CAWARDRLTWDNNSPLHF. In DNA, the CDR3 is TGTGCCTGGGCCCGGGACAGGCTAACCTGGGACAATAATTCACCCCTCCACTTT. V usage is TRBV30 and J usage is TRBJ1-6, with 8 nucleotides matching TRBD1. CDR3 length: 18 residues. Per the germline V gene, CDR1 is GTSNPN and CDR2 is SVGIG (reference sequence). With V trimmed by 5 bases and J by 5 bases, 17 bases remained unmatched.

The chain links TRBV11-2 to TRBJ1-4; weak D call: TRBD1 (6 bases). The CDR3 has 16 amino acids. The V gene's germline CDR1 is SGHAT and CDR2 FQNNGV. The germline V and J ends were trimmed by 5 bases and 7 bases, with 20 bases remaining between them. This CDR3 reads CASSAGYRRGGEKLFF. In DNA, the CDR3 is TGTGCCAGCAGCGCAGGATACAGGAGAGGGGGTGAAAAACTGTTTTTT.

The genes are TRBV6-5 and TRBJ1-4; TRBD1 matches at 7 bases. CDR1 is MNHEY and CDR2 is SVGAGI in the germline V gene. The V segment lost 6 bases and the J segment 4 bases; nucleotides outside the gene matches: 8. CDR3 length: 15 residues. The CDR3 protein is CASSEMGQFNEKLFF. The CDR3 bases are TGTGCCAGCAGCGAGATGGGACAGTTTAATGAAAAACTGTTTTTT.